This record covers a single TCR beta chain. The target antigen is unknown. The source of the sample is a study of T cell responses to AZD1222 COVID-19 vaccine. Whole-study results and caveats: The study reported that nearly half of spike-specific TCRs target unmutated variant regions. The donors showed a predominance of white British ancestry and of females, with possible underestimation of clonal diversity.

Sequenced by immunoSEQ multiplex PCR; TCRdb stores in-frame clones only, minus some. Of about 200,000 clones in the sample, around 94% are singletons; the top ten hold over 1.5%. This TCR derives from an adult who received the MenACWY meningococcal vaccine as a control. The sequencing used peripheral blood, collected 28 days after the second dose of the MenACWY control vaccine.

The CDR3 spells CASSSPGTGSEAFF. The CDR3 nucleotides are TGTGCCAGCAGTTCCCCCGGGACCGGCTCCGAAGCTTTCTTT. The V and J genes are TRBV28 and TRBJ1-1, with D perhaps matching TRBD1 (5 bases). In germline, CDR1 is MDHEN, CDR2 SYDVKM. The length of the CDR3 is 14 residues. V lost 4 bases to trimming and J lost 8 bases, with 17 bases between them.